Following are 30 T cell receptor beta chains from one sample sequenced in a study of a mutant IDH1 vaccine in newly diagnosed glioma. Assay: immunoSEQ multiplex PCR; the TCRdb copy retains only in-frame clones and omits some. Here the sample spans roughly 38,000 clones, around 90% being singletons. Time point noted: baseline, week 1 (first vaccination visit). Treatment indicated: pre-vaccination baseline after standard-of-care therapy. The sample in question was PBMCs, obtained from a glioma patient treated with radiotherapy, temozolomide or both. These receptors all stem from a man aged 18 to 29 with glioma.

The rearrangement links TRBV4-3 to TRBJ1-5; D remains ambiguous. The CDR3 contains 17 residues. V was shortened by 3 bases and J by 4 bases, with 19 bases between the two germline ends. CDR1 and CDR2 from the germline V gene are LGHNA and YSLEER. The CDR3 sequence is CASSQYWRDGSNQPQHF. Here the CDR3 DNA reads TGCGCCAGCAGCCAGTACTGGAGAGACGGGTCAAATCAGCCCCAGCATTTT.

The chain is built from TRBV2 and TRBJ2-2; D perhaps matches TRBD1 (6 bases). Looked up from germline, CDR1 is SNHLY and CDR2 is FYNNEI. There are 14 residues in the CDR3. Trimming took 6 bases from V and 7 from J, leaving 15 bases between them. CDR3 DNA sequence: TGTGCCAGCAGGGGGGCAGGGCGGAGCGGGGAGCTGTTTTTT. This gives the protein CASRGAGRSGELFF.

The chain links TRBV4-1 to TRBJ1-1; D gene ambiguous. Germline CDR1 reads MGHRA; CDR2 reads YSYEKL. CDR3 length: 15 residues. V lost 1 base, J lost 0 bases, and 9 bases lay in between. CDR3 in DNA: TGCGCCAGCAGCCAAGTTTTATCGATGAACACTGAAGCTTTCTTT. Protein sequence: CASSQVLSMNTEAFF.

This clone was found once. This chain joins TRBV2 and TRBJ1-1; D possibly corresponds to TRBD1 (6 bases). The CDR3 has 15 amino acids. The germline CDR1 and CDR2 sequences are SNHLY and FYNNEI. Trimming removed 5 bases at V and 1 base at J, with 14 bases between. The CDR3 reads CASSRGQLGNTEAFF. The CDR3 DNA reads TGTGCCAGCAGTCGCGGACAGCTGGGGAACACTGAAGCTTTCTTT.

This chain connects TRBV19 to TRBJ1-5, with D perhaps matching TRBD1 (5 bases). This CDR3 region has 15 residues. The ends were cut back, 5 bases at V and 0 bases at J, with 11 bases in the middle. Germline V lookup: CDR1 LNHDA, CDR2 SQIVND (reference sequence). CDR3 coding DNA: TGTGCCAGTAGTCCCCCTGGGGCTAGCAATCAGCCCCAGCATTTT. It codes for CASSPPGASNQPQHF.

DNA for the CDR3: TGTGCCAGCAGTGAAGTAGGGGACATTCAGTACTTC. As protein: CASSEVGDIQYF. The chain recombines TRBV6-1 with TRBJ2-4; a weak D match, TRBD1 (5 bases). V dropped 1 base and J dropped 8 bases, with 6 bases sitting between them. The CDR3 totals 12 residues. Germline CDR1 reads MNHNS; CDR2 reads SASEGT.

This clone was recorded once. The chain links TRBV4-3 to TRBJ1-1; 7 bases line up with TRBD1. Germline CDR1 and CDR2: LGHNA and YSLEER. J lost 1 base, V lost 0 bases, and 2 bases had no gene match. The CDR3 is 15 residues long. The CDR3 sequence is CASSQEGTENTEAFF. In DNA form, the CDR3 reads TGCGCCAGCAGCCAAGAAGGGACAGAGAACACTGAAGCTTTCTTT.

V and J are TRBV19 and TRBJ2-7, with D perhaps matching TRBD2 (6 bases). The CDR3 runs to 17 residues. Trimming took 3 bases from V and 6 from J, leaving 24 bases between them. The germline gives CDR1 LNHDA, CDR2 SQIVND (reference sequence). CDR3 nucleotide sequence: TGTGCCAGTAGTATCTGGACGGGCACCGGGACTGGCCTCGAGCAGTACTTC. Translating it yields CASSIWTGTGTGLEQYF.

The chain recombines TRBV6-6 with TRBJ2-5, with D unresolved. CDR3 length: 13 amino acids. Germline V gene lookup returns CDR1 MNHNY and CDR2 SVGAGI (reference sequence). Trimming took 2 bases from V and 5 from J, leaving 9 bases between them. As DNA, the CDR3 is TGTGCCAGCAGTTACGGCCAGAAGGAGACCCAGTACTTC. As protein: CASSYGQKETQYF.

The V and J genes are TRBV9 and TRBJ2-1; D may be TRBD2 (6 bases). This CDR3 spans 16 amino acids. The germline V and J ends were trimmed by 0 bases and 0 bases, with 10 bases remaining between them. The germline V gene has CDR1 SGDLS and CDR2 YYNGEE. CDR3 sequence: CASSVGDSSSYNEQFF. In nucleotides, the CDR3 is TGTGCCAGCAGCGTAGGGGACTCTAGCTCCTACAATGAGCAGTTCTTC.

V gene TRBV5-1 combines with J gene TRBJ2-2; D not resolved. There are 15 residues in the CDR3. Between the trimmed V and J ends, which lost 4 bases and 0 bases, there was a span of 10 bases. From germline, CDR1 is SGHRS and CDR2 YFSETQ. The CDR3 DNA follows: TGCGCCAGCAGCCGTCAGGACCCGAACACCGGGGAGCTGTTTTTT. It translates to CASSRQDPNTGELFF.

V and J are TRBV5-1 and TRBJ2-5, with a weak D call TRBD2 (6 bases). Trimming removed 5 bases at V and 6 bases at J, with 11 bases between. Germline lookup yields CDR1 SGHRS and CDR2 YFSETQ. The CDR3 is 12 amino acids. The CDR3 DNA reads as TGCGCCAGCAGAGCGGGCGCAAAGACCCAGTACTTC. It specifies CASRAGAKTQYF.

The chain couples TRBV7-9 to TRBJ2-2; 10 nucleotides match TRBD1. The CDR3 length is 18 residues. CDR1 is SEHNR and CDR2 is FQNEAQ in the germline V gene (reference sequence). V shed 1 base, J shed 8 bases, and the junction held 13 bases outside the gene matches. In DNA form, the CDR3 reads TGTGCCAGCAGCTTAGGATCCTCGGGACAGGGGACATCAGGGGAGCTGTTTTTT. As protein: CASSLGSSGQGTSGELFF. The full variable domain, completed using reference TRBV7-9 and TRBJ2-2, is DTGVSQNPRHKITKRGQNVTFRCDPISEHNRLYWYRQTLGQGPEFLTYFQNEAQLEKSRLLSDRFSAERPKGSFSTLEIQRTEQGDSAMYLCASSLGSSGQGTSGELFFGEGSRLTVL.

V usage is TRBV5-1 and J usage is TRBJ1-2; no clear D gene. The CDR3 is 13 residues long. Trimming took 4 bases from V and 0 from J, leaving 7 bases between them. CDR1 and CDR2 (germline): SGHRS, YFSETQ. The DNA for the CDR3 is TGCGCCAGCAGCCTGGGTGCTAACTATGGCTACACCTTC. Encoded protein: CASSLGANYGYTF.

The chain carries TRBV7-2 and TRBJ2-2; the D is unclear. V lost 1 base and J lost 4, with 7 bases in between. This CDR3 is 14 amino acids long. From germline, CDR1 is SGHTA and CDR2 FQGNSA. The CDR3 here is CASSLGLLTGELFF. In DNA, the CDR3 is TGTGCCAGCAGCTTAGGACTCCTCACCGGGGAGCTGTTTTTT. Together with reference TRBV7-2 and TRBJ2-2, the CDR3 gives the full variable domain: GAGVSQSPSNKVTEKGKDVELRCDPISGHTALYWYRQSLGQGLEFLIYFQGNSAPDKSGLPSDRFSAERTGGSVSTLTIQRTQQEDSAVYLCASSLGLLTGELFFGEGSRLTVL.

The chain employs TRBV15 and TRBJ1-3; D may be TRBD1 (5 bases). The CDR3 runs to 15 residues. Germline assignment: CDR1 LNHNV and CDR2 YYDKDF (reference sequence). V was pared by 3 bases and J by 0 bases, with 9 bases between. The CDR3: CATSSQRGSGNTIYF. The CDR3 DNA is TGTGCCACCAGCAGTCAAAGGGGCTCTGGAAACACCATATATTTT. The full variable domain, completed using reference TRBV15 and TRBJ1-3, is DAMVIQNPRYQVTQFGKPVTLSCSQTLNHNVMYWYQQKSSQAPKLLFHYYDKDFNNEADTPDNFQSRRPNTSFCFLDIRSPGLGDTAMYLCATSSQRGSGNTIYFGEGSWLTVV.

The chain links TRBV5-1 to TRBJ2-1, with 13 bases matching TRBD2. With V trimmed by 2 bases and J by 7 bases, 6 bases remained unmatched. The CDR3 has 16 residues. The germline CDR1 and CDR2 sequences are SGHRS and YFSETQ. CDR3 in amino acids: CASSFELAGGPNEQFF. The CDR3 coding sequence is TGCGCCAGCAGCTTCGAACTAGCGGGAGGGCCAAATGAGCAGTTCTTC.

This clone appeared once. This sequence joins TRBV6-6 and TRBJ2-5; 10 bases map to TRBD1. There are 13 residues in the CDR3. Germline V lookup: CDR1 MNHNY, CDR2 SVGAGI (reference sequence). V dropped 10 bases and J dropped 5; count of bases not matched to a gene: 7. For the CDR3, the DNA is TGTGCCACCCACCGGGACAGGGGCGAGACCCAGTACTTC. Amino acids: CATHRDRGETQYF.

This chain joins TRBV10-3 and TRBJ2-7; D remains ambiguous. CDR1 and CDR2 from the germline V gene are ENHRY and SYGVKD. The V gene lost 0 bases and the J gene lost 7 bases, with 7 bases spanning the gap. CDR3 size: 12 residues. CDR3 protein: CAISESLGEQYF. In nucleotides, the CDR3 is TGTGCCATCAGTGAGTCGCTGGGTGAGCAGTACTTC.

This clone was detected once. The genes are TRBV21-1 and TRBJ2-2; the D call of TRBD2 is as the table states it, not checked on the DNA. TRBV21-1 is marked as a pseudogene. The CDR3 length is 18 residues. The CDR3 nucleotides read TGTGCCAGCAGCAAAGCCCAATTTAGCGGGAAGAACACCGGGGAGCTGTTTTTT. This codes for CASSKAQFSGKNTGELFF.

The chain combines TRBV4-3 with TRBJ2-1; no clear D. V dropped 0 bases and J dropped 0 bases, with 6 bases sitting between them. The CDR3 has 15 residues. The germline V gene has CDR1 LGHNA and CDR2 YSLEER. The CDR3 DNA is TGCGCCAGCAGCCAAGAGCAGAGCTCCTACAATGAGCAGTTCTTC. This gives the protein CASSQEQSSYNEQFF.

This chain links TRBV29-1 with TRBJ1-2; TRBD1 aligns across 10 bases. Per the germline V gene, CDR1 is SQVTM and CDR2 is ANQGSEA. The CDR3 extends over 18 amino acids. J was trimmed by 1 base and V by 0 bases; bases with no gene match: 11. The CDR3 sequence is CSVEEGRGTGVFNYGYTF. The CDR3 region has the DNA TGCAGCGTTGAAGAGGGACGTGGGACAGGGGTCTTTAACTATGGCTACACCTTC. Looking up the rest from reference TRBV29-1 and TRBJ1-2 gives the full variable domain: SAVISQKPSRDICQRGTSLTIQCQVDSQVTMMFWYRQQPGQSLTLIATANQGSEATYESGFVIDKFPISRPNLTFSTLTVSNMSPEDSSIYLCSVEEGRGTGVFNYGYTFGSGTRLTVV.

The rearrangement joins TRBV30 to TRBJ2-7, with a possible D match to TRBD1 (5 bases). Germline V gene lookup returns CDR1 GTSNPN and CDR2 SVGIG (reference sequence). This CDR3 is 11 amino acids long. V was trimmed by 5 bases and J by 1 base, leaving 6 bases between them. The CDR3 DNA sequence: TGTGCCTGGGGACATTCCTACGAGCAGTACTTC. It encodes CAWGHSYEQYF.

The chain carries TRBV6-4 and TRBJ2-3; D ambiguous. Trimming left V 3 bases short and J 2 bases short, with 6 bases between. Per the germline V gene, CDR1 is MRHNA and CDR2 is SNTAGT. The length of the CDR3 is 13 residues. The CDR3 loop reads CASSDRVTDTQYF. The CDR3 coding sequence is TGTGCCAGCAGTGATCGGGTCACAGATACGCAGTATTTT.

This clone was seen more than once but under ten times. The chain is built from TRBV7-8 and TRBJ1-5; D is undetermined. The CDR3 is made up of 16 amino acids. V lost 0 bases and J 3 bases, leaving 12 bases between the germline ends. Per germline, CDR1 SGHVS and CDR2 FQNEAQ. Here the CDR3 DNA reads TGTGCCAGCAGCTTAGCGCGGAGTCAGTCCAATCAGCCCCAGCATTTT. Translated: CASSLARSQSNQPQHF.

This clone occurred once. This sequence joins TRBV7-6 and TRBJ1-5, with 7 positions matching TRBD1. This CDR3 is 19 amino acids long. V lost 6 bases, J lost 7 bases, and 24 bases stayed unmatched. Per the germline V gene, CDR1 is SGHVS and CDR2 is FNYEAQ. DNA for the CDR3: TGTGCCAGCAGTCCCTTTACAGGGACAGAATATCCCCCCGGGCAGCCCCAGCATTTT. It yields the protein CASSPFTGTEYPPGQPQHF.

Here the CDR3 reads CASSEAAGLATRYEQYF. CDR3 sequence (DNA): TGTGCCAGCAGTGAAGCGGCCGGACTAGCGACCCGCTACGAGCAGTACTTC. The chain employs TRBV6-1 and TRBJ2-7; 9 bases line up with TRBD2. CDR1 is MNHNS and CDR2 is SASEGT in the germline V gene. This CDR3 spans 17 amino acids. V gave up 0 bases and J gave up 3 bases; unmatched junction bases: 9.

V and J are TRBV27 and TRBJ2-7; a weak D match, TRBD2 (5 bases). Trimming removed 0 bases at V and 3 bases at J, with 6 bases between. Germline assignment: CDR1 MNHEY and CDR2 SMNVEV (reference sequence). CDR3 length: 13 residues. The CDR3 nucleotides read TGTGCCAGCAGTTTATCGGGGAGCTACGAGCAGTACTTC. It is translated as CASSLSGSYEQYF.

This clone was counted a single time. The chain has TRBV7-8 and TRBJ2-1; the match to TRBD2 covers 7 bases. Per the germline V gene, CDR1 is SGHVS and CDR2 is FQNEAQ. The ends lost 5 bases at V and 0 bases at J; junction bases unmatched: 4. The CDR3 covers 15 residues. CDR3 amino acids: CASSPPSGSYNEQFF. The DNA of the CDR3 is TGTGCCAGCAGCCCCCCTAGCGGCTCCTACAATGAGCAGTTCTTC.

The chain has TRBV19 and TRBJ1-5, with D maybe TRBD1 (6 bases). Germline values: CDR1 LNHDA, CDR2 SQIVND (reference sequence). The CDR3 spans 16 residues. Trimming shortened V by 3 bases and J by 2 bases, and 14 bases separated the two germline ends. The CDR3 loop is CASSMGAGGGNQPQHF. CDR3 DNA: TGTGCCAGTAGTATGGGGGCCGGGGGGGGCAATCAGCCCCAGCATTTT.